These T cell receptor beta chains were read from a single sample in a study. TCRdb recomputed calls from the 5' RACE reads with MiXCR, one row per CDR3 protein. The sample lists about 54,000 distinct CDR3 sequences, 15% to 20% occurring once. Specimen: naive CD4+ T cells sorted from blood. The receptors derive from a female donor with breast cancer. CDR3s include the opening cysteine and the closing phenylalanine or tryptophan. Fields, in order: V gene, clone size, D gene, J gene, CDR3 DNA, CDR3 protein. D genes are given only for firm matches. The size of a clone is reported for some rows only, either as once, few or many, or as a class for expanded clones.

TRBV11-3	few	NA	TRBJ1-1	TGTGCCAGCAGCGGGAACAGGGATCCCACTGAAGCTTTCTTT	CASSGNRDPTEAFF
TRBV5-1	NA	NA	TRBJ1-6	TGCGCCAGCAGCTTTGCCGGACATGGAAAAGATTCACCCCTCCACTTT	CASSFAGHGKDSPLHF
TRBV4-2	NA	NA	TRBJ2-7	TGTGCCAGCAGCCAAGAAATAACCGGCACCTACGAGCAGTACTTC	CASSQEITGTYEQYF
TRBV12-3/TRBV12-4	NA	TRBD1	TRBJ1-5	TGTGCCAGCAGGGGGACAGGTCAGCCCCAGCATTTT	CASRGTGQPQHF
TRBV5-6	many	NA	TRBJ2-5	TGTGCCAGCAGCTTGCTAAGTGAAGAGACCCAGTACTTC	CASSLLSEETQYF
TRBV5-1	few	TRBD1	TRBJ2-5	TGCGCCAGCAGCGGGGACAGGGGAGAGACCCAGTACTTC	CASSGDRGETQYF
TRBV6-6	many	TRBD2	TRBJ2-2	TGTGCCAGCAGCCTAGCGGGCACCGGGGAGCTGTTTTTT	CASSLAGTGELFF
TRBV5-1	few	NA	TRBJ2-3	TGCGCCAGCAGCTTTACGGGACTCGCAGATACGCAGTATTTT	CASSFTGLADTQYF
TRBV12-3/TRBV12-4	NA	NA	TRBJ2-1	TGTGCCAGCAGTGTAACACTAGGGGAATACAATGAGCAGTTCTTC	CASSVTLGEYNEQFF
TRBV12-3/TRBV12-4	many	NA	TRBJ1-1	TGCGCCAGCAGCTTGCAGGGGAACACTGAAGCTTTCTTT	CASSLQGNTEAFF
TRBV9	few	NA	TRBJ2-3	TGTGCCAGCAGCCCTACTAGCCCCACAGATACGCAGTATTTT	CASSPTSPTDTQYF
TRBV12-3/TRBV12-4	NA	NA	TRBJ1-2	TGTGCCAGCAGTCCTGGGAAGGGGTGGGAATTCTATGGCTACACCTTC	CASSPGKGWEFYGYTF
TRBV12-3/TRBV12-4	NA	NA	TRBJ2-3	TGTGCCAGCAGATTAGGGGGGGACAGCACAGATACGCAGTATTTT	CASRLGGDSTDTQYF
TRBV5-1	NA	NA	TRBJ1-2	TGCGCCAGCAGCCCGGGACTCGGGTACTATGGCTACACCTTC	CASSPGLGYYGYTF
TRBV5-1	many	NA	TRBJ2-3	TGCGCCAGCAGCTTCGGGAGAAGAGTCACAGATACGCAGTATTTT	CASSFGRRVTDTQYF
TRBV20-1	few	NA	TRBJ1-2	TGCAGTGCTAGGAGGGAGAGCTATGGCTACACCTTC	CSARRESYGYTF
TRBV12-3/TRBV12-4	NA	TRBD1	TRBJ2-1	TGTGCCAGCAGTGCGACAGGGGCGGGATACAATGAGCAGTTCTTC	CASSATGAGYNEQFF
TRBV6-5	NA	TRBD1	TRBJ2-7	TGTGCCAGCAGTCCCCGGGACAGGGCTTACGAGCAGTACTTC	CASSPRDRAYEQYF
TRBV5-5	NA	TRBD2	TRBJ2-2	TGTGCCAGCAGCTCCCGGGGACTAGCGGGACGAACCGGGGAGCTGTTTTTT	CASSSRGLAGRTGELFF
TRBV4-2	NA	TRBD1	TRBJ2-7	TGTGCCAGCAGCCAAGAAAATTCAGGGGACAGCCGACTAAAGGTCTACGAGCAGTACTTC	CASSQENSGDSRLKVYEQYF
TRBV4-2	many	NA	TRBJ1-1	TGTGCCAGCAGCCAAGAAGGTGGGGGCGCGTCGGCTGAAGCTTTCTTT	CASSQEGGGASAEAFF
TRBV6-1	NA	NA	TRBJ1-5	TGTGCCAGCAGTGAAAGGTCCCACTTTAGCAATCAGCCCCAGCATTTT	CASSERSHFSNQPQHF
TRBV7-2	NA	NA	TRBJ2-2	TGTGCCAGCAGCTTAGGGGGTAGAGCGGGCGGGGAGCTGTTTTTT	CASSLGGRAGGELFF
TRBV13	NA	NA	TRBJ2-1	TGTGCCAGCAGCTTTGGACAGACCTGGGGCGATGAGCAGTTCTTC	CASSFGQTWGDEQFF
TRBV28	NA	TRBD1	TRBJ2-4	TGTGCCAGCAGCCCGGGACAGGGGGCCAAAAACATTCAGTACTTC	CASSPGQGAKNIQYF